This TCR beta chain was sequenced in a study of OX40 agonist ivuxolimab in advanced cancers. The CDR3 is 13 residues long. Germline CDR1 reads MDHEN; CDR2 reads SYDVKM. V was cut by 5 bases and J by 4 bases, with 11 bases left in between. Generated by immunoSEQ multiplex PCR, the TCRdb table keeps only in-frame clones and is missing some. The data show 61,000 or so clones, roughly four fifths seen once. This clonotype was sampled from an adult with an advanced solid tumor such as melanoma, head and neck, liver or kidney cancer. The V gene is TRBV28, the J gene TRBJ1-2; the D is unclear. The sample in question was CD4+ or CD8+ T cells sorted from blood, obtained in a trial of the OX40 agonist ivuxolimab. The CDR3 DNA sequence: TGTGCCAGCAGTCTTGACGCAAGCTATGGCTACACCTTC. Its protein is CASSLDASYGYTF.